Listed below are T cell receptor beta chains from one sample, sequenced in a study of shared clonotypes between healthy human individuals. Profiled with immunoSEQ multiplex PCR; TCRdb holds only in-frame clones, not every one. Altogether about 2,200,000 clones are present, 85% to 95% being singletons, with the ten largest covering 1.5% to 2%. The sample was naive CD8+ T cells from PBMCs. The receptors stem from a young man in good health. Some clones in this sample may be carry-over from other donors' samples. The CDR3 runs from the conserved cysteine through the conserved F or W. A D gene is named only where the DNA matches it firmly. Expanded clones get a size class; other rows say once, few or many, or leave the size out.

cdr3_aa cdr3_nt d_call j_call v_call clone_size cdr3_length
CASNLEGSNQPQHF TGTGCCAGCAATTTAGAAGGTAGCAATCAGCCCCAGCATTTT - TRBJ1-5 TRBV2 few 14
CASSATGTNPHGYTF TGTGCCAGCAGCGCAACCGGGACAAACCCTCATGGCTACACCTTC - TRBJ1-2 TRBV9 once 15
CASSQVGGGNEYF - - TRBJ2-4 TRBV4-2 - 13
CASSSVYEQYF TGTGCCAGCAGCTCGGTCTACGAGCAGTACTTC - TRBJ2-7 TRBV11-2 - 11
CASSPRTGGLETQYF TGTGCCAGCAGTCCTCGGACAGGGGGCTTGGAGACCCAGTACTTC TRBD1 TRBJ2-5 TRBV6-5 - 15
CASSVGRNEQFF TGTGCCAGCAGCGTAGGCCGAAATGAGCAGTTCTTC - TRBJ2-1 TRBV9 - 12
CASSPRLQETQYF TGTGCCAGTAGTCCCAGACTCCAAGAGACCCAGTACTTC - TRBJ2-5 TRBV19 - 13
CASSPKLPSSYNEQFF TGTGCCAGCAGCCCCAAGCTCCCGAGCTCCTACAATGAGCAGTTCTTC - TRBJ2-1 TRBV7-9 once 16
CASSFPAPSGIAGELFF TGTGCCAGCAGCTTCCCTGCCCCTAGCGGGATTGCAGGGGAGCTGTTTTTT TRBD2 TRBJ2-2 TRBV11-2 once 17
CASVGWPSTDTQYF TGTGCCAGCGTTGGGTGGCCTAGCACAGATACGCAGTATTTT - TRBJ2-3 TRBV6-1 - 14
CASSSPRGVSYEQYF TGTGCCAGCAGTAGCCCCAGGGGGGTTTCCTACGAGCAGTACTTC - TRBJ2-7 TRBV28 once 15
CASSLWTGGNEQFF TGTGCCAGCAGCTTGTGGACAGGGGGCAATGAGCAGTTCTTC TRBD1 TRBJ2-1 TRBV7-9 - 14
CASSLEGLVGETQYF TGCGCCAGCAGCTTGGAGGGGCTCGTAGGAGAGACCCAGTACTTC - TRBJ2-5 TRBV5-1 - 15
CASSSYRDYEQYF TGTGCCAGCAGCTCGTACAGAGATTACGAGCAGTACTTC - TRBJ2-7 TRBV7-2 - 13
CASSVQREGQYEQFF TGTGCCAGCAGCGTTCAGCGGGAGGGCCAGTATGAGCAGTTCTTC TRBD2 TRBJ2-1 TRBV9 - 15
CASSPPLPGQGYEQYF TGTGCCAGCAGCCCGCCCCTACCGGGACAGGGCTACGAGCAGTACTTC TRBD1 TRBJ2-7 TRBV7-9 - 16
CASSEGTSGSYEQYF TGTGCCAGCAGCGAGGGGACTAGCGGCTCCTACGAGCAGTACTTC TRBD2 TRBJ2-7 TRBV9 few 15
CASSFGGEQFF TGTGCCAGCAGCTTTGGTGGGGAGCAGTTCTTC - TRBJ2-1 TRBV11-2 - 11
CASRDRGTGNTIYF TGTGCCAGCCGGGACAGGGGGACTGGAAACACCATATATTTT TRBD1 TRBJ1-3 TRBV6-1 - 14
CASSGMTSGRWDEQFF TGTGCCAGCAGCGGGATGACGAGCGGGAGGTGGGATGAGCAGTTCTTC TRBD2 TRBJ2-1 TRBV7-9 - 16
CASTTTGANYGYTF TGTGCCAGCACCACGACAGGAGCTAACTATGGCTACACCTTC - TRBJ1-2 TRBV27 - 14
CASKPGGPSYEQYF TGTGCCAGCAAACCTGGAGGCCCCTCCTACGAGCAGTACTTC - TRBJ2-7 TRBV27 few 14
CASSSPGAIPDTQYF TGTGCCAGCAGTAGCCCCGGGGCAATACCAGATACGCAGTATTTT - TRBJ2-3 TRBV27 - 15